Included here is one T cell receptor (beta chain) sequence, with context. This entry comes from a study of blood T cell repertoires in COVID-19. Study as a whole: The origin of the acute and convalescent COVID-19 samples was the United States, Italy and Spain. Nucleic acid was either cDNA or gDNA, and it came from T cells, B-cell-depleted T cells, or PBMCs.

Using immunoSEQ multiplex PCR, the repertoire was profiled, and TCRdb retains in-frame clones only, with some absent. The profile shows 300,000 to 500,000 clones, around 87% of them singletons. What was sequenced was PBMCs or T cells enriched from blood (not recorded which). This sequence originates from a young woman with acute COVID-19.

In DNA form, the CDR3 reads TGTGCCAGCAGCCAAGATTTTTTGGGGCTCCAGGACGAGCAGTACTTC. This translates into CASSQDFLGLQDEQYF. The rearrangement links TRBV3-1 (or the pseudogene TRBV3-2) to TRBJ2-7; D might be TRBD1 (5 bases). V lost 0 bases and J 5 bases, leaving 17 bases between the germline ends. The length of the CDR3 is 16 residues. The germline V gene encodes CDR1 LGHDT and CDR2 YNNKEL (reference sequence).